This T cell receptor (beta chain) originates from a study of blood T cell repertoires in COVID-19. Study summary: Spain, Italy and the United States supplied samples that represented acute and convalescent COVID-19. T cells, B-cell-depleted T cells, or PBMCs supplied cDNA or gDNA.

The table came from immunoSEQ multiplex PCR; TCRdb's copy has only in-frame clones and leaves some out. The sample has more than 95,000 clones, 80% to 90% seen once; the top ten hold about 6.3%. There are 14 residues in the CDR3. Germline V lookup: CDR1 SQVTM, CDR2 ANQGSEA. V lost 1 base and J lost 4; bases outside the gene matches: 4. The chain links TRBV29-1 to TRBJ2-7; the match to TRBD1 covers 10 bases. The sequenced sample was peripheral blood. The sequence came from a man aged 80 or over with active or convalescent COVID-19. CDR3 DNA sequence: TGCAGCGTTGAAGCGACAGGGGGCGGGTACGAGCAGTACTTC. Residues: CSVEATGGGYEQYF.